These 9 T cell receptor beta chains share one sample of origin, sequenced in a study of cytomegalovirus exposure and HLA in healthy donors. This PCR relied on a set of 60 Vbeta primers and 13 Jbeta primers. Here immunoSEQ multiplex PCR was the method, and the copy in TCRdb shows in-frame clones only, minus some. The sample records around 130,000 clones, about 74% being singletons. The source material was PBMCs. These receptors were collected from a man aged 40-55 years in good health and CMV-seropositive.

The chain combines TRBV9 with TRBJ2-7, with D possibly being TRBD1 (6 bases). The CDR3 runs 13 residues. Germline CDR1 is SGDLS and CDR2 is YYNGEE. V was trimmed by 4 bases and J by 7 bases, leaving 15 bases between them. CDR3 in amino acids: CASSPRTETEQYF. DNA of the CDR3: TGTGCCAGCAGCCCACGGACAGAGACAGAGCAGTACTTC.

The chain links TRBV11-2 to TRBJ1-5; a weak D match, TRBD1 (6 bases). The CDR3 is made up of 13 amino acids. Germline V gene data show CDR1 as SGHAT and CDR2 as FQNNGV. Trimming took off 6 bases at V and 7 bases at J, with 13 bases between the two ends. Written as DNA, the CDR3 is TGTGCCAGCAGTGCCGAAGGGGGACAGCCCCAGCATTTT. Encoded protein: CASSAEGGQPQHF.

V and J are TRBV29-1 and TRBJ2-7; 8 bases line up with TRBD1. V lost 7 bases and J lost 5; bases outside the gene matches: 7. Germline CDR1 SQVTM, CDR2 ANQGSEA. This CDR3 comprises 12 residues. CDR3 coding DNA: TGCAGCGCCCAGATACAGGGGGACGAGCAGTACTTC. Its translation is CSAQIQGDEQYF.

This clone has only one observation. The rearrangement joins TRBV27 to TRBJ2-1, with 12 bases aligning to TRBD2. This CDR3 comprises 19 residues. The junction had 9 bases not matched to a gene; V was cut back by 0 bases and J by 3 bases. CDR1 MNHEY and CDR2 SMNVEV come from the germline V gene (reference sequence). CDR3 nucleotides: TGTGCCAGCAGTTTATCTTCTAGCGGGAGGGCCTCTCTCTACAATGAGCAGTTCTTC. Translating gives CASSLSSSGRASLYNEQFF.

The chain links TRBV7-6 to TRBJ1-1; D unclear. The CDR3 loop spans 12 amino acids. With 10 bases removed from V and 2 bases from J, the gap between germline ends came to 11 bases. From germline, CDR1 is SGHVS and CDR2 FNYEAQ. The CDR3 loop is CAITPTNTEAFF. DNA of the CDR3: TGTGCCATAACCCCAACTAACACTGAAGCTTTCTTT.

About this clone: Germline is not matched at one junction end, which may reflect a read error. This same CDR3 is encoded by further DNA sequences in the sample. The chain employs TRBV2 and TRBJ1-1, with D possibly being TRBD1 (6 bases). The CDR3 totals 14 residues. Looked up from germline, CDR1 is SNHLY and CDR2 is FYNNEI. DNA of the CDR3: TGCGCCAGCAAGGAAGGGGGATACAACACTGAAGCTTTCTTT. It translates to CASKEGGYNTEAFF.

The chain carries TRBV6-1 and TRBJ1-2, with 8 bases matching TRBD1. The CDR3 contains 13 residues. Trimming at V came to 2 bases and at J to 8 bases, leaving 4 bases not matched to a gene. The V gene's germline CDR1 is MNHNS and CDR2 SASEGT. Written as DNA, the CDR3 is TGTGCCAGCAGTGAACCCAGGGGGCTCGGCTACACCTTC. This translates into CASSEPRGLGYTF.

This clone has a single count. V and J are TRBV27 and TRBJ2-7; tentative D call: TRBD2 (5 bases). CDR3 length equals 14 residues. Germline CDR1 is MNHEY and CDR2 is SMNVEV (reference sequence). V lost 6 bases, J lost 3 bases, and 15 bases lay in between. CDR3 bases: TGTGCCAGCAGAGTCCGGGTCGGGAACTACGAGCAGTACTTC. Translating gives CASRVRVGNYEQYF.

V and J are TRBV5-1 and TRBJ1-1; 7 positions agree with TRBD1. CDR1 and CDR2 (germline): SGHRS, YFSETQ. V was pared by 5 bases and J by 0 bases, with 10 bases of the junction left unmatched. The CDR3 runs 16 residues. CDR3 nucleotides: TGCGCCAGCAGTCTAATCACCGGGACAGTGAACACTGAAGCTTTCTTT. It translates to CASSLITGTVNTEAFF.